This T cell receptor (beta chain) originates from a study of cytomegalovirus exposure and HLA in healthy donors. Study observations and caveats: Cytomegalovirus status, reportedly, was diagnosed with high specificity and sensitivity by the classifier.

Of note for this clone: The antigen remains unidentified.

PCR amplification relied on 60 Vbeta primers (plus 13 Jbeta primers). TCRdb's table, derived via immunoSEQ multiplex PCR, lists solely in-frame clones and lacks some. The sample includes some 250,000 clones, 82% of them seen just once. The clonotype comes from a woman in her forties in good health and CMV-seropositive. Input material: PBMCs.

The CDR3 spells CASSQGTSGRGANVLTF. In nucleotides, the CDR3 is TGTGCCAGCAGCCAAGGGACTAGCGGACGGGGGGCCAACGTCCTGACTTTC. The V gene is TRBV4-2, the J gene TRBJ2-6; 10 nucleotides align to TRBD2. Unmatched junction bases numbered 4, after V lost 1 base and J lost 4 bases. Germline values: CDR1 LGHNA, CDR2 YNFKEQ. The CDR3 consists of 17 residues.